These 19 T cell receptor beta chains originate from one sample sequenced in a study of cytomegalovirus exposure and HLA in healthy donors. The data were produced by immunoSEQ multiplex PCR, yet TCRdb's version contains in-frame clones alone and is incomplete. The sample holds 120,000 or so clones; 89% are singletons and the top ten take roughly 2%. Sample: PBMCs. These receptors all come from a woman between 18 and 29 years old in good health and CMV-seronegative.

The rearrangement uses TRBV19 and TRBJ2-1; D possibly corresponds to TRBD2 (5 bases). The CDR3 has 15 residues. Germline assignment: CDR1 LNHDA and CDR2 SQIVND (reference sequence). The V end was cut by 5 bases, the J end by 8 bases, with 19 bases between. The CDR3 loop reads CASSPEPGVRDEQFF. The DNA for the CDR3 is TGTGCCAGTAGTCCAGAGCCCGGGGTCCGAGATGAGCAGTTCTTC. Based on the CDR3 plus reference TRBV19 and TRBJ2-1, the full variable domain is DGGITQSPKYLFRKEGQNVTLSCEQNLNHDAMYWYRQDPGQGLRLIYYSQIVNDFQKGDIAEGYSVSREKKESFPLTVTSAQKNPTAFYLCASSPEPGVRDEQFFGPGTRLTVL.

This chain connects TRBV12-5 to TRBJ2-5; 9 bases are a match to TRBD1. J was trimmed by 4 bases and V by 7 bases; bases with no gene match: 7. Germline loops: CDR1 LGHNT, CDR2 FRNRAP. CDR3 length equals 14 residues. The CDR3 loop reads CASVPKTGGETQYF. CDR3 DNA: TGTGCTAGTGTTCCGAAGACAGGGGGAGAGACCCAGTACTTC.

This clone was recorded once. This sequence joins TRBV4-1 and TRBJ2-5, with 15 nucleotides matching TRBD2. The CDR3 is 19 amino acids. V gave up 3 bases and J gave up 2 bases; unmatched junction bases: 10. Germline CDR1 and CDR2: MGHRA and YSYEKL. The CDR3 DNA sequence: TGCGCCAGCAGCCAGGTACCGGGACTAGCGGGAGGTGGGCAAGAGACCCAGTACTTC. This sequence encodes CASSQVPGLAGGGQETQYF.

The rearrangement links TRBV19 to TRBJ1-2; 9 bases are a match to TRBD1. The V and J ends lost 11 bases and 5 bases, in that order; junction bases with no gene match: 18. The CDR3 contains 16 residues. Germline lookup yields CDR1 LNHDA and CDR2 SQIVND (reference sequence). In DNA form, the CDR3 reads TGTGCCGCGGCCGACCCCGGGACAGGGATGGGTTATGGCTACACCTTC. Translation: CAAADPGTGMGYGYTF.

The CDR3 sequence: CASSSDRGLLVTGELFF. The CDR3 DNA sequence: TGTGCCAGCAGCTCGGACAGGGGGCTTCTGGTCACCGGGGAGCTGTTTTTT. The chain joins TRBV7-9 to TRBJ2-2; TRBD1 aligns across 11 bases. From germline, CDR1 is SEHNR and CDR2 FQNEAQ (reference sequence). CDR3 length: 17 amino acids. J gave up 4 bases and V 4 bases, and 8 bases lay outside the gene matches.

The chain recombines TRBV2 with TRBJ1-1; no clear D. CDR3 length: 14 residues. Germline V lookup: CDR1 SNHLY, CDR2 FYNNEI. Deletions cut 7 bases from V and 0 bases from J, with 12 bases between. The CDR3 coding sequence is TGTGCCAGCACCACCGGTCTCATGAACACTGAAGCTTTCTTT. This translates into CASTTGLMNTEAFF.

This clone showed up just once. The chain links TRBV19 to TRBJ2-7; possible D gene TRBD1, 6 bases. The CDR3 runs 14 residues. Germline V gene lookup returns CDR1 LNHDA and CDR2 SQIVND (reference sequence). The V end was cut by 4 bases, the J end by 4 bases, with 14 bases between. CDR3 protein: CASSTNSRGYEQYF. CDR3 DNA sequence: TGTGCCAGTAGTACTAACTCTAGGGGGTACGAGCAGTACTTC.

The CDR3 DNA is TGTGCCAGCAGCCCTAGCGGTCCGGCAGGGAATCAGCCCCAGCATTTT. Its protein product is CASSPSGPAGNQPQHF. The V and J genes are TRBV7-2 and TRBJ1-5, with a possible D match to TRBD1 (5 bases). This CDR3 contains 16 residues. Germline-derived CDR1 and CDR2 are SGHTA and FQGNSA. Between the trimmed V and J ends, which lost 5 bases and 4 bases, there was a span of 18 bases.

The chain links TRBV2 to TRBJ2-1; D is possibly TRBD1 (5 bases). V was clipped by 5 bases and J by 10 bases, with 15 bases between them. Germline CDR1 reads SNHLY; CDR2 reads FYNNEI. The CDR3 has 13 residues. The CDR3 loop is CASSYFGAEEQFF. CDR3 DNA: TGTGCCAGCAGTTATTTTGGGGCGGAGGAGCAGTTCTTC.

The CDR3, as DNA: TGTGCCAGCAGCGAGAGCGGGAGCTTCGGGAATGAGCAGTTCTTC. This sequence encodes CASSESGSFGNEQFF. The chain has TRBV2 and TRBJ2-1; 8 bases map to TRBD2. V trimming: 6 bases; J trimming: 7 bases; junction bases outside the gene matches: 11. Per germline, CDR1 SNHLY and CDR2 FYNNEI. This CDR3 comprises 15 residues.

The chain combines TRBV29-1 with TRBJ2-7, with D possibly matching TRBD1 (6 bases). V was trimmed by 5 bases and J by 0 bases, leaving 17 bases between them. The V gene's germline CDR1 is SQVTM and CDR2 ANQGSEA. CDR3 length: 15 amino acids. Written as DNA, the CDR3 is TGCAGCGTTTTGGGGCGACAGGTGCACTCCTACGAGCAGTACTTC. Encoded protein: CSVLGRQVHSYEQYF.

The V call is TRBV4-1, the J call TRBJ1-1, with 10 bases matching TRBD1. The V segment lost 1 base and the J segment 1 base; nucleotides outside the gene matches: 12. CDR1 is MGHRA and CDR2 is YSYEKL in the germline V gene. The CDR3 has 19 amino acids. The DNA for the CDR3 is TGCGCCAGCAGCCAAGGCGGGGGAGGGACAGGGGTAAGGAACACTGAAGCTTTCTTT. This translates into CASSQGGGGTGVRNTEAFF.

J is TRBJ2-3 and V is TRBV7-3, with D perhaps matching TRBD2 (6 bases). In germline, CDR1 is SGHTA, CDR2 FQGTGA. The CDR3 length is 16 residues. Trimming took off 3 bases at V and 2 bases at J, with 15 bases between the two ends. In DNA, the CDR3 is TGTGCCAGCAGCTTGGGGGGACTTTATGACACAGATACGCAGTATTTT. Its protein product is CASSLGGLYDTDTQYF.

The chain recombines TRBV4-2 with TRBJ2-2; weak D call: TRBD2 (6 bases). The CDR3 is 17 amino acids. V was clipped by 1 base and J by 2 bases, with 14 bases between them. Looked up from germline, CDR1 is LGHNA and CDR2 is YNFKEQ. CDR3 residues: CASSQGGAGLNTGELFF. CDR3 in DNA: TGTGCCAGCAGCCAAGGCGGGGCGGGATTAAACACCGGGGAGCTGTTTTTT.

The chain has TRBV5-6 and TRBJ1-1; D gene uncertain. Germline V gives CDR1 SGHDT, CDR2 YYEEEE. This CDR3 contains 13 residues. Trimming removed 0 bases from V and 4 bases from J, with 7 bases in between. CDR3 sequence reads: CASSLGSSTEAFF. In DNA, the CDR3 is TGTGCCAGCAGCTTGGGTAGCAGCACTGAAGCTTTCTTT.

The chain combines TRBV2 with TRBJ2-2; possibly TRBD1 for D (5 bases). Germline lookup yields CDR1 SNHLY and CDR2 FYNNEI. The CDR3 covers 13 residues. Trimming cost V 6 bases and J 5 bases, with 10 bases left between them. In nucleotides, the CDR3 is TGTGCCAGCAGCGCGGACATGACCGGGGAGCTGTTTTTT. As protein: CASSADMTGELFF.

This clone has a handful of counts. The chain has TRBV14 and TRBJ2-7, with D unclear. The CDR3 spans 13 residues. Trimming took off 3 bases at V and 7 bases at J, with 13 bases between the two ends. Germline assignment: CDR1 SGHDN and CDR2 FVKESK. Here the CDR3 reads CASSHTETWEQYF. In DNA form, the CDR3 reads TGTGCCAGCAGCCATACAGAAACCTGGGAGCAGTACTTC.

This clone was detected once. The gene calls are TRBV28 and TRBJ2-7; the D is unclear. From germline, CDR1 is MDHEN and CDR2 SYDVKM. The CDR3 spans 12 residues. Trimming pared 7 bases from V and 3 bases from J, leaving 10 bases between. CDR3 coding DNA: TGTGCCAGCACGACATCTCGCTACGAGCAGTACTTC. Its translation is CASTTSRYEQYF. Variable domain in full (rest from reference TRBV28 and TRBJ2-7): DVKVTQSSRYLVKRTGEKVFLECVQDMDHENMFWYRQDPGLGLRLIYFSYDVKMKEKGDIPEGYSVSREKKERFSLILESASTNQTSMYLCASTTSRYEQYFGPGTRLTVT.

This chain uses TRBV27 with TRBJ2-1, with TRBD1 matching 9 bases. The J segment lost 0 bases and the V segment lost 4 bases, leaving 7 bases of the junction unmatched. Per the germline V gene, CDR1 is MNHEY and CDR2 is SMNVEV (reference sequence). The CDR3 contains 17 residues. This chain's CDR3 is CASSSPGTGSSYNEQFF. CDR3 in DNA: TGTGCCAGCAGTTCCCCCGGGACAGGGAGCTCCTACAATGAGCAGTTCTTC.